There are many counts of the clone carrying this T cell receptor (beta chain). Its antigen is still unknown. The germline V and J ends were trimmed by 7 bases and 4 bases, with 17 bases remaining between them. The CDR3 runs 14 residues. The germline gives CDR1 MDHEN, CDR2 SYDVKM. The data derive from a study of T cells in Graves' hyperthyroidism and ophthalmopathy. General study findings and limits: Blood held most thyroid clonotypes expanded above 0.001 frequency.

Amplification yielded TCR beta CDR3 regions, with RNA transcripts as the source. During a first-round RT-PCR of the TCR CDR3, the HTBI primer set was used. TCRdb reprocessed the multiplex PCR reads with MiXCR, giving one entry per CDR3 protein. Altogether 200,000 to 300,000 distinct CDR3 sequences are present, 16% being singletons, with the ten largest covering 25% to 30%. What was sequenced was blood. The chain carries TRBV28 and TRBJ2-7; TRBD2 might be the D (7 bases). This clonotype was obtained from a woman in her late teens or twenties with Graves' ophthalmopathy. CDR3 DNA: TGTGCCAGCAACTTAGGGGGGGCCAAGTACGAGCAGTACTTC. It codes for CASNLGGAKYEQYF.